A single sample is the source of the 9 T cell receptor beta chains below, sequenced in a study of shared clonotypes between healthy human individuals. The method was immunoSEQ multiplex PCR; TCRdb's version includes in-frame clones alone and lacks a portion of them. This sample has 650,000 to 700,000 clones, with roughly 87% found just once. The material sequenced was memory CD8+ T cells from PBMCs. Subset specified: CD45RO+ cells pooled with CCR7-negative TemRA cells. These receptor sequences come from a man younger than 30 in good health. Some clones in this sample may be carry-over from other donors' samples.

The rearrangement uses TRBV6-6 and TRBJ1-4, with D possibly being TRBD1 (6 bases). The CDR3 has 14 residues. Trimming stripped 2 bases from V and 8 bases from J, with 12 bases between. Germline loops: CDR1 MNHNY, CDR2 SVGAGI (reference sequence). CDR3 region: CASSYPDSLEKLFF. The DNA for the CDR3 is TGTGCCAGCAGTTACCCGGACAGTCTAGAAAAACTGTTTTTT.

The rearrangement links TRBV7-9 to TRBJ2-7; TRBD2 is a possible D gene (6 bases). The germline V gene has CDR1 SEHNR and CDR2 FQNEAQ (reference sequence). CDR3 length: 13 residues. The V end lost 6 bases, the J end lost 1 base, and 10 bases lay between the germline ends. The CDR3 loop reads CASRWGESYEQYF. CDR3 in DNA: TGTGCCAGCAGGTGGGGGGAATCCTACGAGCAGTACTTC.

V usage is TRBV7-8 and J usage is TRBJ2-1, with D unclear. Germline lookup yields CDR1 SGHVS and CDR2 FQNEAQ. The CDR3 spans 14 residues. V lost 1 base and J lost 8, with 12 bases in between. The CDR3 DNA follows: TGTGCCAGCAGCTTAGGGCTGGGGTTGGATGAGCAGTTCTTC. Amino acid sequence: CASSLGLGLDEQFF.

This clone occurred a few times. The chain joins TRBV15 to TRBJ1-5; D remains ambiguous. Per germline, CDR1 LNHNV and CDR2 YYDKDF (reference sequence). V dropped 4 bases and J dropped 4 bases, with 11 bases sitting between them. This CDR3 region has 14 residues. As DNA, the CDR3 is TGTGCCACCAGCAAGTGGGTAGAGAATCAGCCCCAGCATTTT. Encoded protein: CATSKWVENQPQHF. Looking up the rest from reference TRBV15 and TRBJ1-5 gives the full variable domain: DAMVIQNPRYQVTQFGKPVTLSCSQTLNHNVMYWYQQKSSQAPKLLFHYYDKDFNNEADTPDNFQSRRPNTSFCFLDIRSPGLGDTAMYLCATSKWVENQPQHFGDGTRLSIL.

This clone was seen once. The chain combines TRBV9 with TRBJ2-7; D remains ambiguous. Germline-derived CDR1 and CDR2 are SGDLS and YYNGEE. The germline V and J ends were trimmed by 4 bases and 1 base, with 12 bases remaining between them. This CDR3 has 14 amino acids. The CDR3 DNA reads TGTGCCAGCAGCCTCTCCCCGGTTTCCTACGAGCAGTACTTC. Translated, it gives CASSLSPVSYEQYF.

This chain joins TRBV14 and TRBJ2-7; D is undetermined. Trimming shortened V by 3 bases and J by 4 bases, and 13 bases separated the two germline ends. CDR1 and CDR2 from the germline V gene are SGHDN and FVKESK. The CDR3 runs 14 residues. Written as DNA, the CDR3 is TGTGCCAGCAGCCATGGAGATCCCGCGTACGAGCAGTACTTC. Its translation: CASSHGDPAYEQYF.

The rearrangement uses TRBV7-9 and TRBJ2-7; the match to TRBD1 covers 7 bases. Germline trimming cut 5 bases from V and 0 bases from J; bases unmatched to any gene: 7. The CDR3 covers 15 residues. Germline V gives CDR1 SEHNR, CDR2 FQNEAQ (reference sequence). For the CDR3, the DNA is TGTGCCAGCAGCAACCGGGACAGCCGCTCCTACGAGCAGTACTTC. Residues: CASSNRDSRSYEQYF.

The chain employs TRBV11-2 and TRBJ1-2, with 9 positions matching TRBD1. Per germline, CDR1 SGHAT and CDR2 FQNNGV. J was trimmed by 4 bases and V by 4 bases; bases with no gene match: 4. This CDR3 is 14 amino acids long. CDR3 amino acids: CASSSMDRGYGYTF. CDR3 sequence (DNA): TGTGCCAGCAGCTCGATGGACAGGGGCTATGGCTACACCTTC.

This chain uses TRBV19 with TRBJ1-1; a weak D match, TRBD1 (6 bases). Trimming removed 7 bases from V and 4 bases from J, with 10 bases in between. The CDR3 contains 12 residues. CDR1 is LNHDA, CDR2 SQIVND, per germline (reference sequence). The CDR3 bases are TGTGCCAGTATATTCAGGGGCACTGAAGCTTTCTTT. Translated, it gives CASIFRGTEAFF.